One and the same sample provided the 21 T cell receptor beta chains below, sequenced in a study of response to subunit inactivated influenza vaccine. A single record per CDR3 protein comes from TCRdb applying MiXCR to the RT-PCR reads. The profile shows roughly 630,000 distinct CDR3 sequences, 12% to 15% of them singletons. This material consisted of PBMCs from blood, taken 14 to 15 days before vaccination. These receptors were collected from a man over 45 who received an inactivated influenza vaccine.

This clonotype was detected many times. Here the CDR3 DNA reads TGTGCCAGCAGCTTAGTAGCGGGAGCGGGGTACAATGAGCAGTTCTTC. This gives the protein CASSLVAGAGYNEQFF. The chain uses TRBV11-2 and TRBJ2-1; 9 bases align to TRBD2. The germline V gene encodes CDR1 SGHAT and CDR2 FQNNGV. The CDR3 totals 16 residues. Trimming removed 1 base from V and 4 bases from J; junction bases left unmatched: 5.

The genes are TRBV29-1 and TRBJ2-3; TRBD2 agrees at 7 bases. This CDR3 is 13 amino acids long. Per the germline V gene, CDR1 is SQVTM and CDR2 is ANQGSEA. V was clipped by 4 bases and J by 4 bases; unmatched bases: 5. The CDR3 loop reads CSVVGGGADTQYF. CDR3 bases: TGCAGCGTTGTTGGGGGGGGGGCAGATACGCAGTATTTT.

This chain connects TRBV5-1 to TRBJ1-6, with D tentatively TRBD1 (5 bases). Germline V gene data show CDR1 as SGHRS and CDR2 as YFSETQ. The CDR3 totals 13 residues. V was cut by 5 bases and J by 4 bases, with 7 bases left in between. This chain's CDR3 is CASSDRYNSPLHF. CDR3 DNA sequence: TGCGCCAGCAGTGACAGATATAATTCACCCCTCCACTTT.

This chain connects TRBV4-3 to TRBJ1-6; possible D gene TRBD1, 5 bases. Germline CDR1 LGHNA, CDR2 YSLEER. V lost 0 bases and J lost 5, with 11 bases in between. The CDR3 loop spans 16 amino acids. The CDR3 loop is CASSQDVQGDNSPLHF. DNA for the CDR3: TGCGCCAGCAGCCAAGATGTCCAGGGCGATAATTCACCCCTCCACTTT.

The chain combines TRBV6-5 with TRBJ2-2; D is uncertain. Germline CDR1 reads MNHEY; CDR2 reads SVGAGI. CDR3 length: 16 residues. V was clipped by 2 bases and J by 3 bases, with 13 bases between them. As DNA, the CDR3 is TGTGCCAGCAGTTACGAGTTCGCGCGGTACACCGGGGAGCTGTTTTTT. It codes for CASSYEFARYTGELFF.

In this sample, this clonotype turned up a few times. The CDR3 is CASSSLQGKGETQYF. The CDR3 nucleotides read TGTGCCAGCAGTTCCCTTCAGGGAAAGGGAGAGACCCAGTACTTC. The chain carries TRBV27 and TRBJ2-5, with D possibly matching TRBD1 (5 bases). CDR3 length: 15 amino acids. Trimming shortened V by 4 bases and J by 4 bases, and 16 bases separated the two germline ends. Germline V gives CDR1 MNHEY, CDR2 SMNVEV (reference sequence).

In this sample, this clonotype turned up a few times. V and J are TRBV20-1 and TRBJ2-3; no definite D call. This CDR3 has 12 amino acids. CDR1 is DFQATT and CDR2 is SNEGSKA in the germline V gene (reference sequence). Trimming took 1 base from V and 4 from J, leaving 6 bases between them. CDR3 DNA sequence: TGCAGTGCTAGAGCCCAATCAGATACGCAGTATTTT. This sequence encodes CSARAQSDTQYF.

Many counts were recorded for this clonotype. The J gene is TRBJ2-4, the V gene TRBV29-1, with a tentative D call TRBD2 (6 bases). The CDR3 has 15 amino acids. In germline, CDR1 is SQVTM, CDR2 ANQGSEA. V was clipped by 5 bases and J by 5 bases, with 19 bases between them. The CDR3 protein is CSVIRSPGEQNIQYF. CDR3 DNA: TGCAGCGTTATCAGGTCGCCGGGGGAGCAAAACATTCAGTACTTC. Drawing the rest from reference TRBV29-1 and TRBJ2-4, the complete variable domain is SAVISQKPSRDICQRGTSLTIQCQVDSQVTMMFWYRQQPGQSLTLIATANQGSEATYESGFVIDKFPISRPNLTFSTLTVSNMSPEDSSIYLCSVIRSPGEQNIQYFGAGTRLSVL.

This clonotype occurred once. The junction and the germline gene differ at one end; a read error may be behind it. This chain uses TRBV4-3 with TRBJ2-5; 9 nucleotides agree with TRBD1. Germline CDR1 and CDR2: LGHNA and YSLEER. This CDR3 is built from 15 residues. CDR3 loop: CASSQYDRGEDTQYF. The CDR3 region has the DNA TGCGCCAGCAGCCAATATGACAGGGGGGAAGATACCCAGTACTTC.

A remark on this clonotype: A read error may be the cause here, since a much bigger clone is one base away. The chain has TRBV5-1 and TRBJ2-1; D not certain. The CDR3 runs to 15 residues. Germline lookup yields CDR1 SGHRS and CDR2 YFSETQ. V dropped 2 bases and J dropped 7 bases, with 16 bases sitting between them. CDR3 loop: CASSFESEMGNEQFF. The CDR3 bases are TGCGCCAGCAGCTTTGAGTCCGAAATGGGGAATGAGCAGTTCTTC.

This sequence joins TRBV20-1 and TRBJ2-3, with a weak D call TRBD1 (6 bases). Looked up from germline, CDR1 is DFQATT and CDR2 is SNEGSKA (reference sequence). CDR3 length: 15 amino acids. The germline V and J ends were trimmed by 6 bases and 1 base, with 17 bases remaining between them. The CDR3 loop is CSAQGQYERTDTQYF. The CDR3 DNA sequence: TGCAGTGCCCAGGGACAATACGAGCGCACAGATACGCAGTATTTT.

The chain carries TRBV27 and TRBJ2-7; possibly TRBD1 for D (9 bases). CDR3 length equals 16 residues. Trimming took 6 bases from V and 6 from J, leaving 24 bases between them. Germline CDR1 reads MNHEY; CDR2 reads SMNVEV (reference sequence). The CDR3 nucleotides read TGTGCCAGCAGCCTAACGGGGGGGACAGGGTTTGGCGAGCAGTACTTC. Amino acid sequence: CASSLTGGTGFGEQYF.

This clonotype occurred a few times. The chain couples TRBV28 to TRBJ1-5; D unclear. Germline V gene lookup returns CDR1 MDHEN and CDR2 SYDVKM. Between the trimmed V and J ends, which lost 2 bases and 3 bases, there was a span of 8 bases. The CDR3 is 14 residues long. The CDR3 loop is CASSLIGLNQPQHF. In DNA form, the CDR3 reads TGTGCCAGCAGTTTAATAGGACTCAATCAGCCCCAGCATTTT.

This clonotype has only a few counts. CDR3 sequence: CASSHRARLGNNEQFF. The CDR3 DNA is TGTGCCAGCAGCCATCGAGCGAGACTAGGGAACAATGAGCAGTTCTTC. The rearrangement links TRBV5-6 to TRBJ2-1, with TRBD2 as a possible D gene (6 bases). Germline lookup yields CDR1 SGHDT and CDR2 YYEEEE. CDR3 length equals 16 residues. The V and J ends lost 4 bases and 5 bases respectively, with 19 bases between them.

This clonotype was counted between two and nine times. The J gene is TRBJ2-7, the V gene TRBV20-1; the match to TRBD2 covers 10 bases. V lost 1 base, J lost 3 bases, and 9 bases stayed unmatched. Looked up from germline, CDR1 is DFQATT and CDR2 is SNEGSKA (reference sequence). The CDR3 totals 16 residues. CDR3 nucleotides: TGCAGTGCTAGAGGGGGTAGCGGGAGGTTACGCTACGAGCAGTACTTC. Protein sequence: CSARGGSGRLRYEQYF.

This clonotype was seen more than once but under ten times. The chain has TRBV29-1 and TRBJ2-5; 8 nucleotides match TRBD2. V was clipped by 5 bases and J by 6 bases; unmatched bases: 8. This CDR3 is 13 amino acids long. In germline, CDR1 is SQVTM, CDR2 ANQGSEA. The chain's CDR3 is CSVWLAGVQTQYF. The CDR3 DNA reads TGCAGCGTTTGGCTAGCGGGTGTGCAGACCCAGTACTTC. The complete variable domain, with remaining parts taken from reference TRBV29-1 and TRBJ2-5, reads SAVISQKPSRDICQRGTSLTIQCQVDSQVTMMFWYRQQPGQSLTLIATANQGSEATYESGFVIDKFPISRPNLTFSTLTVSNMSPEDSSIYLCSVWLAGVQTQYFGPGTRLLVL.

This chain connects TRBV18 to TRBJ1-5; D possibly corresponds to TRBD1 (5 bases). The CDR3 loop spans 13 amino acids. Germline assignment: CDR1 KGHSH and CDR2 LQKENI. V was shortened by 3 bases and J by 11 bases, with 14 bases between the two germline ends. The CDR3 protein is CASSPGTREAQHF. The DNA for the CDR3 is TGTGCCAGCTCACCGGGCACCAGGGAGGCCCAGCATTTT. The entire variable domain, with the rest obtained from reference TRBV18 and TRBJ1-5, is as follows: NAGVMQNPRHLVRRRGQEARLRCSPMKGHSHVYWYRQLPEEGLKFMVYLQKENIIDESGMPKERFSAEFPKEGPSILRIQQVVRGDSAAYFCASSPGTREAQHFGDGTRLSIL.

The gene calls are TRBV5-1 and TRBJ2-1; 10 nucleotides agree with TRBD1. Germline V lookup: CDR1 SGHRS, CDR2 YFSETQ. After removal of 0 bases from V and 3 bases from J, the junction contained 6 bases not matched to a gene. The CDR3 runs to 17 residues. The CDR3 is CASSLGSGTGVYNEQFF. CDR3 coding DNA: TGCGCCAGCAGCTTGGGATCTGGGACAGGGGTCTACAATGAGCAGTTCTTC.

The chain has TRBV20-1 and TRBJ2-5, with a tentative D call TRBD2 (7 bases). In germline, CDR1 is DFQATT, CDR2 SNEGSKA (reference sequence). The length of the CDR3 is 14 residues. Deletions cut 4 bases from V and 4 bases from J, with 16 bases between. As DNA, the CDR3 is TGCAGTGCTACCGGGACGGGGGGCGGAGAGACCCAGTACTTC. Its protein is CSATGTGGGETQYF.

This clonotype was counted at least ten times. The chain combines TRBV2 with TRBJ2-5; TRBD1 matches 7 bases. The CDR3 runs to 16 residues. V lost 2 bases to trimming and J lost 2 bases; unmatched junction nucleotides: 8. In germline, CDR1 is SNHLY, CDR2 FYNNEI. The CDR3 sequence: CASSEFRTGLQETQYF. CDR3 DNA: TGTGCCAGCAGTGAATTTCGGACAGGTCTACAAGAGACCCAGTACTTC.

As regards this clonotype: The junction departs from the called germline gene at one end, perhaps through a read error. The V call is TRBV7-9, the J call TRBJ2-7; maybe TRBD2 (6 bases). There are 15 residues in the CDR3. CDR1 is SEHNR and CDR2 is FQNEAQ in the germline V gene (reference sequence). The CDR3 here is CASSLAQGLSHEQYF. CDR3 bases: TGTGCCAGCAGCTTAGCGCAGGGACTCTCCCACGAGCAGTACTTC.